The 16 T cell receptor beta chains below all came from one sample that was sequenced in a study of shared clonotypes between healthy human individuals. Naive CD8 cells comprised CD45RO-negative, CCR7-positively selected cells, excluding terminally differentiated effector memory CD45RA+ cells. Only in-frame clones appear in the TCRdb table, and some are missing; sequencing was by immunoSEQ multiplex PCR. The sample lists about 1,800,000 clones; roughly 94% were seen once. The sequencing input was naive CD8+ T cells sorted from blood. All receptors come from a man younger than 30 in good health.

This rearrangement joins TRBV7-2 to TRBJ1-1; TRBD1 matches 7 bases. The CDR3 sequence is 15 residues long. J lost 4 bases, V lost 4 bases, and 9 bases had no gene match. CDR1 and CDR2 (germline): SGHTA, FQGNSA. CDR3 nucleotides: TGTGCCAGCAGCTGGAGGGGACAGACGACCACTGAAGCTTTCTTT. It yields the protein CASSWRGQTTTEAFF.

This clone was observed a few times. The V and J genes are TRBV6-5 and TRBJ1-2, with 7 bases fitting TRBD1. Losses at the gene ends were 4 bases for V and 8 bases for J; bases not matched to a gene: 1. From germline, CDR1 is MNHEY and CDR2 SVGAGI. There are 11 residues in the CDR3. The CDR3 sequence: CASSSTGGYTF. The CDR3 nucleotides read TGTGCCAGCAGTTCGACAGGGGGCTACACCTTC.

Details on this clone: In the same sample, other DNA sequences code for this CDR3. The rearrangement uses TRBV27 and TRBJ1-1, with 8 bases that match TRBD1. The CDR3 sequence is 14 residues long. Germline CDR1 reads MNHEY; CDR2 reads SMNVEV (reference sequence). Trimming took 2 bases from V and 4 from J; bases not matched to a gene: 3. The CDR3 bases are TGTGCCAGCAGTTTACAGGGGGCAGGCACTGAAGCTTTCTTT. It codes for CASSLQGAGTEAFF.

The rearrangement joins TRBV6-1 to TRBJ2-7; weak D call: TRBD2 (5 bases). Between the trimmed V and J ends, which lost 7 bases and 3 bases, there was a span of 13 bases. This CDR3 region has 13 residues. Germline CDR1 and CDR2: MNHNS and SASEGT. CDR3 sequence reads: CASNHRGFYEQYF. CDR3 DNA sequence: TGTGCCAGCAACCACCGGGGTTTCTACGAGCAGTACTTC.

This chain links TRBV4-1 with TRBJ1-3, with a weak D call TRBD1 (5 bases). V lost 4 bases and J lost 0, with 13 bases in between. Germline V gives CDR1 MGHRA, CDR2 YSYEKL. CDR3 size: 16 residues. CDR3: CASSPGTEFSGNTIYF. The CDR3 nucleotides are TGCGCCAGCAGCCCCGGGACGGAATTCTCTGGAAACACCATATATTTT.

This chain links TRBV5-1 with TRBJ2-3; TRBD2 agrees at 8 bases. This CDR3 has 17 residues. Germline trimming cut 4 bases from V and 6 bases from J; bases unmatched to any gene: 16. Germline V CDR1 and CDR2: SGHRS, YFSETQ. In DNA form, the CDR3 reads TGCGCCAGCAGCCCGCGGGGGGTACAGGACCTAGCGGATACGCAGTATTTT. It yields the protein CASSPRGVQDLADTQYF.

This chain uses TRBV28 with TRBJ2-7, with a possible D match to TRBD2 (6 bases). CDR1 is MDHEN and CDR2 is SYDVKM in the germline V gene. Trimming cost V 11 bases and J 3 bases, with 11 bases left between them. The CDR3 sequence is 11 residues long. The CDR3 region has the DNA TGTGCCCTCGGGAGAGGCTACGAGCAGTACTTC. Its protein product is CALGRGYEQYF.

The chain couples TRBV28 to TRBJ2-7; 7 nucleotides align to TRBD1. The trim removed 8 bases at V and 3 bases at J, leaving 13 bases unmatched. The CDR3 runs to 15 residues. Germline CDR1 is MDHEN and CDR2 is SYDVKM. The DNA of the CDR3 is TGTGCCAGCGAGGGGATGACAGGGCCAAGCTACGAGCAGTACTTC. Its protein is CASEGMTGPSYEQYF.

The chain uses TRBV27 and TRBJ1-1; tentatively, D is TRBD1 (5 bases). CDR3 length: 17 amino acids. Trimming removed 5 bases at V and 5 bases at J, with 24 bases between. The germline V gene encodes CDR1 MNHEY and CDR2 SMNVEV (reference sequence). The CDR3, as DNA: TGTGCCAGCAGTCATGGGGGGGTTGTGTCCGGAGCTACTGAAGCTTTCTTT. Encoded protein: CASSHGGVVSGATEAFF.

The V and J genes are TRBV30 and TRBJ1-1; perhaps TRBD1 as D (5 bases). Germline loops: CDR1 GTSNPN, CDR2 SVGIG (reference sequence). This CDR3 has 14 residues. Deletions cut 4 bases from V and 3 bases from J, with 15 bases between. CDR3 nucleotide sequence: TGTGCCTGGAAAAAGGGAGGGACGGACACTGAAGCTTTCTTT. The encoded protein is CAWKKGGTDTEAFF.

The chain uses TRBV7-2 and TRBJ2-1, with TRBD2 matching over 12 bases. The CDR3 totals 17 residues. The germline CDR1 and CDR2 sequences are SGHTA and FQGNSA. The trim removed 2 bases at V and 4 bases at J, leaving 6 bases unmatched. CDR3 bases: TGTGCCAGCAGCTTATTGACTAGCGGGAGTATTTACAATGAGCAGTTCTTC. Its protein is CASSLLTSGSIYNEQFF.

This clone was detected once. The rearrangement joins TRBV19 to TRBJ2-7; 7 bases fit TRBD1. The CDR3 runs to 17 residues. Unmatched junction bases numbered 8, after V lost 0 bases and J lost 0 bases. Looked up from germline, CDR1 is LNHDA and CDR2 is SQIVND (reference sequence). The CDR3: CASSIDLETGSSYEQYF. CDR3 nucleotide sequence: TGTGCCAGTAGTATAGATCTCGAGACAGGGAGCTCCTACGAGCAGTACTTC.

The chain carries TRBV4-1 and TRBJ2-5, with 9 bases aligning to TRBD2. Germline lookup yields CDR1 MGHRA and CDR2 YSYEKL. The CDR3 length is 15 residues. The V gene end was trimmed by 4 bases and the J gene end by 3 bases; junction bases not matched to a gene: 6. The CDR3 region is CASSPVLAGEETQYF. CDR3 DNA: TGCGCCAGCAGCCCCGTTTTAGCGGGGGAAGAGACCCAGTACTTC.

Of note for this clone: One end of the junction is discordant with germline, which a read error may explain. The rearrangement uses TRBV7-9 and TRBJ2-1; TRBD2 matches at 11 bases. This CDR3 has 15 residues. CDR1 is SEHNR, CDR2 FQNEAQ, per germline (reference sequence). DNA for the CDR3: TGTGCCAGCAGATTAGCGGGAGGGCCGGGAAATGAGCAGTTCTTC. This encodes CASRLAGGPGNEQFF.

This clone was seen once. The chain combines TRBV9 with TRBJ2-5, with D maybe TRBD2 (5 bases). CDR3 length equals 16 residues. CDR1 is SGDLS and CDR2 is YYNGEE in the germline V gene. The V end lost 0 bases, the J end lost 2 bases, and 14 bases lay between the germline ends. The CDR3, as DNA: TGTGCCAGCAGCGTAGCGGGAAGCGTCAATCAAGAGACCCAGTACTTC. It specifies CASSVAGSVNQETQYF.

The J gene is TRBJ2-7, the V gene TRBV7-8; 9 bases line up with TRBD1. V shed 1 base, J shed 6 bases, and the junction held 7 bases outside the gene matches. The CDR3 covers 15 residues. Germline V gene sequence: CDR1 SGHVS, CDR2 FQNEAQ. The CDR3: CASSLGTGDTSEQYF. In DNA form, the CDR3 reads TGTGCCAGCAGCTTAGGGACAGGGGATACTTCCGAGCAGTACTTC.